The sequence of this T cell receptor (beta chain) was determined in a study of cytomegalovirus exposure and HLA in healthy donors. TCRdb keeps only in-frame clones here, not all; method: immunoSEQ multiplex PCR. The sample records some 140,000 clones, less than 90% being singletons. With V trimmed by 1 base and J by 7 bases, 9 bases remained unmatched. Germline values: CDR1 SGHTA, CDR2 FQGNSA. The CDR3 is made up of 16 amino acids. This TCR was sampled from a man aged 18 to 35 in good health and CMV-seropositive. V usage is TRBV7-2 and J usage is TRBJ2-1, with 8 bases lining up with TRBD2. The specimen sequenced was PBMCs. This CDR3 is CASSLVGAGVQNEQFF. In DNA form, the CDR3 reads TGTGCCAGCAGCTTAGTTGGAGCGGGGGTCCAGAATGAGCAGTTCTTC.